Listed here are 3 T cell receptor beta chains from one sample, sequenced in a study of CD8+CD57+ T cells in acquired aplastic anemia. The study profiled TCR beta VDJ and CDR3 using genomic DNA as template. Each CDR3 protein gets one entry after TCRdb re-called the reads with MiXCR. Among fewer than 200,000 distinct CDR3 sequences listed, 55% to 70% were seen once. Source material: sorted CD4+, CD8+, or CD8+CD57+ T cells (not recorded which) from PBMCs. These receptors all come from a human donor in good health.

The sample holds many counts of this clonotype. The chain employs TRBV7-9 and TRBJ1-2; 8 bases are shared with TRBD1. Unmatched junction bases numbered 7, after V lost 7 bases and J lost 3 bases. Germline V CDR1 and CDR2: SEHNR, FQNEAQ (reference sequence). There are 14 residues in the CDR3. CDR3 nucleotide sequence: TGTGCCAGCACCGCCGGACAGGGATACTATGGCTACACCTTC. It codes for CASTAGQGYYGYTF.

The chain carries TRBV9 and TRBJ2-1, with TRBD2 matching 9 bases. There are 15 residues in the CDR3. Trimming removed 0 bases from V and 6 bases from J; junction bases left unmatched: 4. The V gene's germline CDR1 is SGDLS and CDR2 YYNGEE. The chain's CDR3 is CASSVGGGAGNEQFF. DNA for the CDR3: TGTGCCAGCAGCGTAGGCGGGGGGGCGGGCAATGAGCAGTTCTTC. Full variable domain (missing parts from reference TRBV9 and TRBJ2-1): DSGVTQTPKHLITATGQRVTLRCSPRSGDLSVYWYQQSLDQGLQFLIQYYNGEERAKGNILERFSAQQFPDLHSELNLSSLELGDSALYFCASSVGGGAGNEQFFGPGTRLTVL.

The CDR3 DNA follows: TGTGCCAGTAGTCCCGCTGGGAAAGGTCAGCCCCAGCATTTT. Its translation is CASSPAGKGQPQHF. This sequence joins TRBV19 and TRBJ1-5; the D is unclear. CDR1 and CDR2 from the germline V gene are LNHDA and SQIVND (reference sequence). The CDR3 contains 14 residues. V was trimmed by 5 bases and J by 6 bases, leaving 14 bases between them. The full variable domain, completed using reference TRBV19 and TRBJ1-5, is DGGITQSPKYLFRKEGQNVTLSCEQNLNHDAMYWYRQDPGQGLRLIYYSQIVNDFQKGDIAEGYSVSREKKESFPLTVTSAQKNPTAFYLCASSPAGKGQPQHFGDGTRLSIL.